Listed below are T cell receptor beta chains from one sample, sequenced in a study of a mutant IDH1 vaccine in newly diagnosed glioma. Method: immunoSEQ multiplex PCR; TCRdb's copy keeps in-frame clones and lacks some. The repertoire holds about 20,000 clones, roughly 78% seen once, with under 15% in the top ten. Antigens for these TCRs are unknown. The source material was PBMCs, sampled from a glioma patient whose treatment included an IDH1 peptide vaccine. These receptor sequences come from a young man with glioma. CDR3s include the opening cysteine and the closing phenylalanine or tryptophan. Fields, in order: clone size, D gene, J gene, V gene, CDR3 DNA, CDR3 protein. The D gene is left open where the match is weak. Clone size is shown for a subset of rows, as once, few, many or a class of expanded clone.

clone_size: once; d_call: TRBD2; j_call: TRBJ2-2; v_call: TRBV5-6; cdr3_nt: TGTGCCAGCAGCCCCAGGGAGGGGTGGCCCGGGGAGCTGTTTTTT; cdr3_aa: CASSPREGWPGELFF
clone_size: few; d_call: NA; j_call: TRBJ1-1; v_call: TRBV14; cdr3_nt: TGTGCCAGCAGCCGTCAGAGGTACACTGAAGCTTTCTTT; cdr3_aa: CASSRQRYTEAFF
clone_size: NA; d_call: TRBD1; j_call: TRBJ2-3; v_call: TRBV4-1; cdr3_nt: TGCGCCAGCAGCCAAGATGGGACAGCCACAGATACGCAGTATTTT; cdr3_aa: CASSQDGTATDTQYF
clone_size: few; d_call: NA; j_call: TRBJ2-5; v_call: TRBV2; cdr3_nt: TGTGCCAGCAGTGAAGGCCCGTCCCGAGGAGAGACCCAGTACTTC; cdr3_aa: CASSEGPSRGETQYF
clone_size: NA; d_call: TRBD1; j_call: TRBJ2-5; v_call: TRBV6-1; cdr3_nt: TGTGCCAGCAGTTCGGGGACAGGGAAGCAAGAGACCCAGTACTTC; cdr3_aa: CASSSGTGKQETQYF
clone_size: NA; d_call: NA; j_call: TRBJ2-7; v_call: TRBV6-6; cdr3_nt: TGTGCCAGCAGCAGGGAAGGGGAGCAGTACTTC; cdr3_aa: CASSREGEQYF
clone_size: NA; d_call: NA; j_call: TRBJ2-3; v_call: TRBV5-1; cdr3_nt: TGCGCCAGCAGTCCCCAGGGCCTTAGCACAGATACGCAGTATTTT; cdr3_aa: CASSPQGLSTDTQYF
clone_size: NA; d_call: TRBD2; j_call: TRBJ2-7; v_call: TRBV4-1; cdr3_nt: TGCGCCAGCAGCGTAACTAGCGGGTCAACCTACGAGCAGTACTTC; cdr3_aa: CASSVTSGSTYEQYF
clone_size: NA; d_call: TRBD1; j_call: TRBJ1-2; v_call: TRBV6-6; cdr3_nt: TGTGCCAGCAGTCTTCAGGGGGTTAACTATGGCTACACCTTC; cdr3_aa: CASSLQGVNYGYTF
clone_size: NA; d_call: TRBD1; j_call: TRBJ2-7; v_call: TRBV7-2; cdr3_nt: TGTGCCAGCAGCTTAGCAGGACAGGGGGCGTACGAGCAGTACTTC; cdr3_aa: CASSLAGQGAYEQYF
clone_size: NA; d_call: NA; j_call: TRBJ1-4; v_call: TRBV4-1; cdr3_nt: TGCGCCAGCACCCCAGCGGTCCGGGATCCTAATGAAAAACTGTTTTTT; cdr3_aa: CASTPAVRDPNEKLFF
clone_size: NA; d_call: NA; j_call: TRBJ1-1; v_call: TRBV5-6; cdr3_nt: TGTGCCAGCAGCCCCGAGGGGCGGGGTACGTACACTGAAGCTTTCTTT; cdr3_aa: CASSPEGRGTYTEAFF
clone_size: NA; d_call: NA; j_call: TRBJ1-1; v_call: TRBV28; cdr3_nt: TGTGCCAGCAGTTTACCGCTGGTAGGGGCTGAAGCTTTCTTT; cdr3_aa: CASSLPLVGAEAFF